A single sample gave rise to the 21 T cell receptor beta chains below, sequenced in a study of beta chain features in type 1 diabetes. The entirety of the isolated RNA underwent reverse transcription, so expressed TCRB transcripts were sequenced. Method: immunoSEQ multiplex PCR; TCRdb's copy keeps in-frame clones and lacks some. Of under 200,000 clones in the sample, around 8% are singletons; the top ten hold around 0.65%. The specimen was central memory CD4+ T cells from blood. All receptors derive from a man in his late teens or twenties in good health.

The V call is TRBV29-1, the J call TRBJ2-5, with 7 bases that match TRBD1. CDR3 length equals 13 residues. Germline lookup yields CDR1 SQVTM and CDR2 ANQGSEA. V was clipped by 7 bases and J by 3 bases; unmatched bases: 8. The CDR3 protein is CSGAPGQKETQYF. In nucleotides, the CDR3 is TGCAGCGGAGCTCCGGGACAGAAAGAGACCCAGTACTTC. Drawing the rest from reference TRBV29-1 and TRBJ2-5, the complete variable domain is SAVISQKPSRDICQRGTSLTIQCQVDSQVTMMFWYRQQPGQSLTLIATANQGSEATYESGFVIDKFPISRPNLTFSTLTVSNMSPEDSSIYLCSGAPGQKETQYFGPGTRLLVL.

This clone was seen a handful of times. This chain links TRBV25-1 with TRBJ2-5, with 7 bases that match TRBD1. J gave up 5 bases and V 2 bases, and 5 bases lay outside the gene matches. Germline V gene lookup returns CDR1 MGHDK and CDR2 SYGVNS. CDR3 length equals 14 residues. The CDR3 here is CASSETGVRETQYF. CDR3 in DNA: TGTGCCAGCAGTGAAACAGGGGTTCGTGAGACCCAGTACTTC.

This clone was seen a few times. The chain employs TRBV7-9 and TRBJ2-5, with 7 bases aligning to TRBD2. The ends lost 8 bases at V and 5 bases at J; junction bases unmatched: 11. From germline, CDR1 is SEHNR and CDR2 FQNEAQ (reference sequence). The CDR3 spans 14 residues. CDR3 nucleotide sequence: TGTGCCAGCTTCGGCGGGAGAGGTACGGAGACCCAGTACTTC. Amino acids: CASFGGRGTETQYF.

The rearrangement uses TRBV28 and TRBJ1-1; no clear D gene. CDR1 is MDHEN and CDR2 is SYDVKM in the germline V gene. This CDR3 comprises 18 residues. V was pared by 3 bases and J by 8 bases, with 28 bases between. The CDR3 DNA is TGTGCCAGCAGTTTCCTGGCCCGCCAGAGCCGGCGGCGGGAAGAAGCTTTCTTT. Encoded protein: CASSFLARQSRRREEAFF. Looking up the rest from reference TRBV28 and TRBJ1-1 gives the full variable domain: DVKVTQSSRYLVKRTGEKVFLECVQDMDHENMFWYRQDPGLGLRLIYFSYDVKMKEKGDIPEGYSVSREKKERFSLILESASTNQTSMYLCASSFLARQSRRREEAFFGQGTRLTVV.

V is TRBV5-1 and J is TRBJ2-5; D may be TRBD2 (6 bases). In germline, CDR1 is SGHRS, CDR2 YFSETQ. This CDR3 has 14 amino acids. Deletions cut 4 bases from V and 5 bases from J, with 15 bases between. The CDR3 is CASSPTTSRETQYF. The CDR3 DNA reads as TGCGCCAGCAGCCCAACGACTAGTCGGGAGACCCAGTACTTC.

This clone occurred a few times. This chain joins TRBV10-3 and TRBJ2-4; D is uncertain. The CDR3 is made up of 14 amino acids. The germline V gene encodes CDR1 ENHRY and CDR2 SYGVKD. Trimming took 3 bases from V and 3 from J, leaving 9 bases between them. The CDR3 protein is CAISDTVVKNIQYF. As DNA, the CDR3 is TGTGCCATCAGTGATACAGTAGTCAAAAACATTCAGTACTTC.

Notes on this clone: This sample includes further DNA sequences coding for the same CDR3. The V and J genes are TRBV7-9 and TRBJ2-2; 10 bases are a match to TRBD1. V trimming: 4 bases; J trimming: 1 base; junction bases outside the gene matches: 3. Germline V gives CDR1 SEHNR, CDR2 FQNEAQ (reference sequence). The CDR3 runs to 16 residues. The CDR3 spells CASSSRDRGNTGELFF. The CDR3 nucleotides read TGTGCCAGCAGCTCCCGGGACAGGGGGAACACCGGGGAGCTGTTTTTT.

This clone turned up a few times. The V call is TRBV6-5, the J call TRBJ2-7; TRBD1 matches 7 bases. Germline values: CDR1 MNHEY, CDR2 SVGAGI. V dropped 6 bases and J dropped 2; count of bases not matched to a gene: 4. CDR3 size: 13 residues. CDR3 residues: CASRGTATYEQYF. CDR3 nucleotide sequence: TGTGCCAGCAGAGGGACAGCCACCTACGAGCAGTACTTC.

The chain has TRBV9 and TRBJ2-3; the match to TRBD2 covers 8 bases. CDR1 is SGDLS and CDR2 is YYNGEE in the germline V gene. V shed 4 bases, J shed 0 bases, and the junction held 10 bases outside the gene matches. CDR3 length: 17 residues. The CDR3 loop is CASSPSGGASSTDTQYF. The CDR3 DNA sequence: TGTGCCAGCAGCCCGTCCGGGGGGGCCTCCAGCACAGATACGCAGTATTTT.

The V and J genes are TRBV9 and TRBJ2-1; 10 nucleotides agree with TRBD2. The CDR3 length is 16 residues. The germline CDR1 and CDR2 sequences are SGDLS and YYNGEE. With V trimmed by 0 bases and J by 7 bases, 7 bases remained unmatched. In DNA, the CDR3 is TGTGCCAGCAGCGTAGGGCCTAGCGGGAGTCGGAATGAGCAGTTCTTC. Protein: CASSVGPSGSRNEQFF.

The chain couples TRBV18 to TRBJ2-5; no clear D gene. Trimming removed 2 bases from V and 1 base from J, with 5 bases in between. The CDR3 runs 13 residues. The V gene's germline CDR1 is KGHSH and CDR2 LQKENI. CDR3 protein: CASSPTTQETQYF. The CDR3 coding sequence is TGTGCCAGCTCACCAACTACCCAAGAGACCCAGTACTTC.

This clone has more than one count but fewer than ten. The chain joins TRBV29-1 to TRBJ1-4; the match to TRBD1 covers 12 bases. CDR3 length: 15 residues. V trimming: 7 bases; J trimming: 4 bases; junction bases outside the gene matches: 7. Germline CDR1 is SQVTM and CDR2 is ANQGSEA. Written as DNA, the CDR3 is TGCAGCGCCTGGGACAGGGGGCGAGGTAATGAAAAACTGTTTTTT. This sequence encodes CSAWDRGRGNEKLFF.

This clone was seen more than once but under ten times. CDR3 sequence reads: CASSLGGDSTDTQYF. The DNA for the CDR3 is TGTGCCAGCAGCCTAGGCGGGGATAGCACAGATACGCAGTATTTT. The V gene is TRBV7-8, the J gene TRBJ2-3, with D maybe TRBD2 (6 bases). The V gene lost 5 bases and the J gene lost 0 bases, with 12 bases spanning the gap. Germline values: CDR1 SGHVS, CDR2 FQNEAQ. The length of the CDR3 is 15 residues. Full variable domain (missing parts from reference TRBV7-8 and TRBJ2-3): GAGVSQSPRYKVAKRGQDVALRCDPISGHVSLFWYQQALGQGPEFLTYFQNEAQLDKSGLPSDRFFAERPEGSVSTLKIQRTQQEDSAVYLCASSLGGDSTDTQYFGPGTRLTVL.

V usage is TRBV27 and J usage is TRBJ2-3, with 8 bases fitting TRBD2. Germline assignment: CDR1 MNHEY and CDR2 SMNVEV (reference sequence). CDR3 length: 13 residues. With V trimmed by 6 bases and J by 6 bases, 5 bases remained unmatched. Written as DNA, the CDR3 is TGTGCCAGCAGAACTAGCGGAGGTGATACGCAGTATTTT. Its translation is CASRTSGGDTQYF.

This clone was seen a few times. The chain employs TRBV7-2 and TRBJ2-5, with 10 bases that match TRBD2. This CDR3 has 15 residues. Germline-derived CDR1 and CDR2 are SGHTA and FQGNSA. Unmatched junction bases numbered 4, after V lost 1 base and J lost 5 bases. The CDR3 sequence is CASSLGLAGVETQYF. CDR3 DNA sequence: TGTGCCAGCAGCTTAGGCCTAGCGGGGGTTGAGACCCAGTACTTC.

The table lists this clone with a few counts. The chain is built from TRBV7-6 and TRBJ1-5, with D uncertain. Germline lookup yields CDR1 SGHVS and CDR2 FNYEAQ. The CDR3 is 15 amino acids. V lost 1 base and J lost 4, with 11 bases in between. Here the CDR3 reads CASSLGVGSNQPQHF. The CDR3 coding sequence is TGTGCCAGCAGCTTAGGTGTGGGCAGTAATCAGCCCCAGCATTTT. Variable domain in full (rest from reference TRBV7-6 and TRBJ1-5): GAGVSQSPRYKVTKRGQDVALRCDPISGHVSLYWYRQALGQGPEFLTYFNYEAQQDKSGLPNDRFSAERPEGSISTLTIQRTEQRDSAMYRCASSLGVGSNQPQHFGDGTRLSIL.

This chain links TRBV7-2 with TRBJ2-2; 10 bases agree with TRBD2. The CDR3 is 16 residues long. V shed 4 bases and J 1 base; nucleotides not matched to a gene: 3. The germline V gene has CDR1 SGHTA and CDR2 FQGNSA. CDR3: CASSWRTSGNTGELFF. The CDR3 nucleotides read TGTGCCAGCAGCTGGCGGACTAGCGGGAACACCGGGGAGCTGTTTTTT.

The gene calls are TRBV25-1 and TRBJ1-1; no firm D call. CDR1 MGHDK and CDR2 SYGVNS come from the germline V gene. The CDR3 runs to 11 residues. Trimming removed 3 bases from V and 10 bases from J, with 9 bases in between. Here the CDR3 DNA reads TGTGCCAGCAGTGAGAATACCGGAGCTTTCTTT. As protein: CASSENTGAFF.

This clone was detected a few times. This chain uses TRBV18 with TRBJ2-7, with D possibly being TRBD1 (5 bases). The CDR3 runs 15 residues. CDR1 is KGHSH, CDR2 LQKENI, per germline. Trimming took off 6 bases at V and 2 bases at J, with 17 bases between the two ends. The DNA for the CDR3 is TGTGCCAGCTCCGGACCAGGGCGGCATACCTACGAGCAGTACTTC. Translated: CASSGPGRHTYEQYF.

This clone was counted only a few times. The V and J genes are TRBV27 and TRBJ2-2; no firm D call. The CDR3 totals 14 residues. V dropped 5 bases and J dropped 3 bases, with 10 bases sitting between them. The germline CDR1 and CDR2 sequences are MNHEY and SMNVEV (reference sequence). CDR3 amino acids: CASSRNTYTGELFF. As DNA, the CDR3 is TGTGCCAGCAGTCGCAACACCTACACCGGGGAGCTGTTTTTT.

In its sample, this clone was seen a few times. This rearrangement joins TRBV5-6 to TRBJ2-7; 8 bases map to TRBD1. CDR3 length: 16 residues. J gave up 3 bases and V 1 base, and 9 bases lay outside the gene matches. Germline V gene data show CDR1 as SGHDT and CDR2 as YYEEEE. The CDR3 bases are TGTGCCAGCAGCTTGTTCCACAGGGGGAGCTACTACGAGCAGTACTTC. Its protein is CASSLFHRGSYYEQYF. Together with reference TRBV5-6 and TRBJ2-7, the CDR3 gives the full variable domain: DAGVTQSPTHLIKTRGQQVTLRCSPKSGHDTVSWYQQALGQGPQFIFQYYEEEERQRGNFPDRFSGHQFPNYSSELNVNALLLGDSALYLCASSLFHRGSYYEQYFGPGTRLTVT.